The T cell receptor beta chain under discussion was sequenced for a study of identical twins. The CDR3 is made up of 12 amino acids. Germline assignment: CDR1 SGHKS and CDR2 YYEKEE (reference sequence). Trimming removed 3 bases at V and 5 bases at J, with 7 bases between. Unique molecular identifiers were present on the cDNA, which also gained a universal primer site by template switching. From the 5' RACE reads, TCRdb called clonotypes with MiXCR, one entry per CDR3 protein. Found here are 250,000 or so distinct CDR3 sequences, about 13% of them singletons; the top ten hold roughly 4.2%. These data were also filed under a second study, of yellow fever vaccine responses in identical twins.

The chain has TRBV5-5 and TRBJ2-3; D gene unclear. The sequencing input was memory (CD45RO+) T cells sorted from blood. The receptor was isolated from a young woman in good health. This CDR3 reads CASSSTVDTQYF. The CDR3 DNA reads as TGTGCCAGCAGCTCGACCGTAGATACGCAGTATTTT.